This paragraph covers one T cell receptor beta chain sequence. Antigen: not known. The time point: week 23, last vaccination. One vaccine dose held 300 ug of mutant IDH1 20-mer peptide and came with topical imiquimod. Those who donated had recent WHO grade 3 or 4 IDH1-mutant, ATRX-lost astrocytomas. This record comes from a study of a mutant IDH1 vaccine in newly diagnosed glioma. About the research overall: Every participant had undergone radiotherapy, temozolomide, or both before, and most underwent both. The study's findings and limits: Induction of immune responses by the vaccine occurred in 85% to 95% of patients.

Some clones are missing from TCRdb's copy, which holds only in-frame ones; the method was immunoSEQ multiplex PCR. Among some 60,000 clones listed, over 80% were seen once. This sample comprised PBMCs, obtained from a glioma patient whose treatment included an IDH1 peptide vaccine. The source of this sequence is a man in his forties with glioma.

CDR3 protein: CASSEAPGLVHEQFF. The CDR3 DNA follows: TGCGCCAGCAGCGAGGCTCCGGGACTAGTACATGAGCAGTTCTTC. The chain is built from TRBV5-1 and TRBJ2-1; TRBD2 matches at 8 bases. This CDR3 contains 15 residues. The germline gives CDR1 SGHRS, CDR2 YFSETQ. The trim removed 4 bases at V and 8 bases at J, leaving 11 bases unmatched.